The present entry profiles one T cell receptor beta chain with its context. CDR1 MNHEY and CDR2 SVGAGI come from the germline V gene. V lost 5 bases to trimming and J lost 11 bases; unmatched junction nucleotides: 9. The CDR3 runs 13 residues. In the authors' methods: It was from reference gene primer amplification that nucleated cell counts were estimated. The table came from immunoSEQ multiplex PCR; TCRdb's copy has only in-frame clones and leaves some out. That table is the source of V, J and clone size, and D and trimming were worked out from the DNA. The sample yields roughly 240,000 clones, about four fifths seen once. The entry originates in a study of blood T cell repertoires in COVID-19.

The J gene is TRBJ2-4, the V gene TRBV6-5, with 7 positions matching TRBD1. The clonotype was recovered from a woman in her sixties or seventies with acute or convalescent COVID-19. The material sequenced was peripheral blood. CDR3 sequence: CASSLGQEYLQYF. The CDR3 bases are TGTGCCAGCAGTCTTGGACAGGAATATCTTCAGTACTTC.